The 29 T cell receptor beta chains listed next were all sequenced from one sample in a study of response to subunit inactivated influenza vaccine. TCRdb redid the calling of the RT-PCR reads with MiXCR, one entry per CDR3 protein. The data show about 240,000 distinct CDR3 sequences, with more than 10% seen just once and about 8% held by the top ten. The specimen was non-naive T cells sorted from PBMCs, collected around 14 days before vaccination. These receptor sequences come from a man aged 50 to 60 who received an inactivated influenza vaccine.

This clonotype has only one observation. V is TRBV18 and J is TRBJ2-7, with a weak D call TRBD2 (6 bases). V was shortened by 3 bases and J by 3 bases, with 12 bases between the two germline ends. The germline CDR1 and CDR2 sequences are KGHSH and LQKENI. The CDR3 runs to 14 residues. CDR3 loop: CASSPGREHYEQYF. The CDR3 DNA reads TGTGCCAGCTCACCGGGTCGGGAGCACTACGAGCAGTACTTC.

This clonotype was counted many times. The chain links TRBV7-8 to TRBJ1-5, with no clear D. The CDR3 consists of 13 residues. Germline values: CDR1 SGHVS, CDR2 FQNEAQ. Trimming took 4 bases from V and 7 from J, leaving 11 bases between them. The CDR3 coding sequence is TGTGCCAGCAGCTCTGGGTTTGTGCAGCCCCAGCATTTT. Encoded protein: CASSSGFVQPQHF.

This clonotype occurred many times. This chain links TRBV7-2 with TRBJ2-5; tentatively, D is TRBD1 (6 bases). Germline CDR1 SGHTA, CDR2 FQGNSA. The CDR3 is 14 residues long. V was pared by 8 bases and J by 0 bases, with 13 bases between. The CDR3 loop reads CASSRTGNQETQYF. The CDR3 DNA sequence: TGTGCCAGCTCCCGAACAGGGAACCAAGAGACCCAGTACTTC.

This clonotype was recorded at least ten times. The V call is TRBV6-2 or TRBV6-3, the J call TRBJ1-6; 8 bases fit TRBD1. The CDR3 has 22 residues. J gave up 4 bases and V 0 bases, and 20 bases lay outside the gene matches. Germline CDR1 reads MNHEY; CDR2 reads SVGEGT. The CDR3 here is CASSYSRGFFDRGRDYNSPLHF. CDR3 DNA sequence: TGTGCCAGCAGTTACTCCCGCGGGTTTTTTGACAGGGGAAGGGATTATAATTCACCCCTCCACTTT.

There are a few counts of this clonotype. The V call is TRBV7-2, the J call TRBJ2-5; D is ambiguous. V lost 3 bases, J lost 1 base, and 9 bases lay in between. This CDR3 has 14 residues. Germline CDR1 reads SGHTA; CDR2 reads FQGNSA. The CDR3 region is CASSLMAAQETQYF. CDR3 bases: TGTGCCAGCAGCTTGATGGCTGCCCAAGAGACCCAGTACTTC.

This clonotype was counted only a few times. The J gene is TRBJ2-5, the V gene TRBV4-3; 14 nucleotides line up with TRBD2. V was pared by 3 bases and J by 4 bases, with 13 bases of the junction left unmatched. The CDR3 sequence is 19 residues long. Germline V lookup: CDR1 LGHNA, CDR2 YSLEER. CDR3 in amino acids: CASSHRARGTSGSVETQYF. DNA of the CDR3: TGCGCCAGCAGCCACCGAGCCAGAGGGACTAGCGGGAGCGTAGAGACCCAGTACTTC.

This sequence joins TRBV20-1 and TRBJ2-7; D is unclear. V dropped 2 bases and J dropped 6 bases, with 17 bases sitting between them. The CDR3 runs 14 residues. The germline V gene has CDR1 DFQATT and CDR2 SNEGSKA (reference sequence). CDR3 DNA: TGCAGTGCTAGAATAGGCCCGAGTCTCGGCGAGCAGTACTTC. Its translation is CSARIGPSLGEQYF.

This clonotype was counted only a few times. The chain couples TRBV7-8 to TRBJ2-1; D gene unclear. Germline-derived CDR1 and CDR2 are SGHVS and FQNEAQ. CDR3 size: 12 residues. V lost 0 bases to trimming and J lost 9 bases, with 6 bases between them. CDR3: CASSLAGFEQFF. Here the CDR3 DNA reads TGTGCCAGCAGCTTAGCGGGATTTGAGCAGTTCTTC.

J is TRBJ2-5 and V is TRBV29-1, with 8 bases aligning to TRBD2. V shed 7 bases and J 5 bases; nucleotides not matched to a gene: 6. Germline V gene sequence: CDR1 SQVTM, CDR2 ANQGSEA. The CDR3 contains 12 residues. CDR3 DNA: TGCAGCGCCGGGGGGGCTCGGGAGACCCAGTACTTC. Its translation: CSAGGARETQYF.

The sample holds a few counts of this clonotype. This chain uses TRBV20-1 with TRBJ1-3; 7 bases are shared with TRBD1. The length of the CDR3 is 13 residues. Germline V gene sequence: CDR1 DFQATT, CDR2 SNEGSKA (reference sequence). After removal of 6 bases from V and 2 bases from J, the junction contained 4 bases not matched to a gene. CDR3 bases: TGCAGTGCCCAGGGGACAGCTGGAAACACCATATATTTT. Protein: CSAQGTAGNTIYF.

V is TRBV24-1 and J is TRBJ2-2; D is ambiguous. Trimming shortened V by 3 bases and J by 6 bases, and 4 bases separated the two germline ends. Per germline, CDR1 KGHDR and CDR2 SFDVKD. This CDR3 is built from 12 residues. The CDR3 DNA is TGTGCCACCAGTGATCGGGCCGGGGAGCTGTTTTTT. Translating it yields CATSDRAGELFF.

The chain joins TRBV18 to TRBJ1-5; the D gene is possibly TRBD1 (5 bases). Between the trimmed V and J ends, which lost 2 bases and 2 bases, there was a span of 10 bases. There are 15 residues in the CDR3. Germline V gives CDR1 KGHSH, CDR2 LQKENI. The CDR3 loop is CASSPGDDRNQPQHF. CDR3 bases: TGTGCCAGCTCACCAGGGGACGATCGCAATCAGCCCCAGCATTTT.

This sequence joins TRBV18 and TRBJ2-3; no clear D. V lost 2 bases to trimming and J lost 1 base, with 4 bases between them. The CDR3 sequence is 13 residues long. CDR1 KGHSH and CDR2 LQKENI come from the germline V gene. The CDR3 is CASSPFGTDTQYF. CDR3 DNA: TGTGCCAGCTCACCATTTGGCACAGATACGCAGTATTTT.

This clonotype showed up just once. Written as DNA, the CDR3 is TGTGCAAGTCGCTTAGCGTCGGATGTCTACTGGGTGAGCAATCAGCCCCAGCATTTT. Protein: CASRLASDVYWVSNQPQHF. V is TRBV12-2 and J is TRBJ1-5. TRBV12-2 has pseudogene status. The CDR3 sequence is 19 residues long.

The V and J genes are TRBV27 and TRBJ2-1; a possible D gene is TRBD2 (6 bases). The CDR3 is made up of 13 amino acids. Looked up from germline, CDR1 is MNHEY and CDR2 is SMNVEV (reference sequence). V lost 4 bases to trimming and J lost 4 bases, with 8 bases between them. In nucleotides, the CDR3 is TGTGCCAGCAGTTACGGAGGGTACAATGAGCAGTTCTTC. It encodes CASSYGGYNEQFF.

This chain connects TRBV5-1 to TRBJ2-5; 8 bases agree with TRBD1. Unmatched junction bases numbered 6, after V lost 0 bases and J lost 5 bases. The CDR3 spans 15 residues. Germline CDR1 reads SGHRS; CDR2 reads YFSETQ. For the CDR3, the DNA is TGCGCCAGCAGCTTGGATGGACAGGGCCAGGAGACCCAGTACTTC. Its protein is CASSLDGQGQETQYF.

The genes are TRBV28 and TRBJ2-1, with 8 bases fitting TRBD1. J lost 7 bases, V lost 3 bases, and 8 bases had no gene match. The CDR3 runs to 15 residues. Germline V lookup: CDR1 MDHEN, CDR2 SYDVKM. CDR3 sequence (DNA): TGTGCCAGCAGTTTCGCGACAGGGGAGTGGAATGAGCAGTTCTTC. Amino acids: CASSFATGEWNEQFF.

This clonotype was picked up a small number of times. V is TRBV12-3 or TRBV12-4 and J is TRBJ2-7; D not certain. The CDR3 length is 15 residues. V was pared by 3 bases and J by 2 bases, with 14 bases between. The CDR3 protein is CASSFGVSATYEQYF. CDR3 nucleotides: TGTGCCAGCAGTTTTGGCGTCAGCGCAACCTACGAGCAGTACTTC.

This clonotype was counted many times. The V and J genes are TRBV6-5 and TRBJ2-6, with D unclear. The germline V gene encodes CDR1 MNHEY and CDR2 SVGAGI. The V end lost 3 bases, the J end lost 2 bases, and 8 bases lay between the germline ends. CDR3 size: 15 residues. The CDR3 loop reads CASSYEMAGANVLTF. The CDR3 DNA reads TGTGCCAGCAGTTATGAGATGGCTGGGGCCAACGTCCTGACTTTC.

The CDR3 here is CASSLEGRGGYEQYF. The CDR3, as DNA: TGTGCCAGCAGCCTTGAGGGGCGGGGCGGGTACGAGCAGTACTTC. The chain combines TRBV7-2 with TRBJ2-7; a weak D match, TRBD2 (6 bases). CDR3 size: 15 residues. Trimming pared 5 bases from V and 4 bases from J, leaving 18 bases between. Germline V CDR1 and CDR2: SGHTA, FQGNSA.

This clonotype was found a few times. V is TRBV11-2 and J is TRBJ2-7; 7 bases fit TRBD1. With V trimmed by 5 bases and J by 0 bases, 4 bases remained unmatched. This CDR3 is 14 amino acids long. Per germline, CDR1 SGHAT and CDR2 FQNNGV. The CDR3 DNA reads as TGTGCCAGCAGCCCACAGGGGAACTCCTACGAGCAGTACTTC. It codes for CASSPQGNSYEQYF.

The chain recombines TRBV3-1 with TRBJ2-7; no reliable D call. Per germline, CDR1 LGHDT and CDR2 YNNKEL (reference sequence). V was trimmed by 1 base and J by 5 bases, leaving 12 bases between them. The CDR3 has 14 residues. The CDR3 region has the DNA TGTGCCAGCAGCCAAGTTGGAGAGCCTCACGAGCAGTACTTC. Translated: CASSQVGEPHEQYF.

This clonotype was detected a few times. The chain couples TRBV20-1 to TRBJ2-4; D gene uncertain. V lost 3 bases to trimming and J lost 0 bases, with 12 bases between them. Germline lookup yields CDR1 DFQATT and CDR2 SNEGSKA (reference sequence). This CDR3 region has 15 residues. CDR3 in amino acids: CSASRAAVAKNIQYF. CDR3 coding DNA: TGCAGTGCTAGTCGGGCGGCTGTAGCCAAAAACATTCAGTACTTC.

The rearrangement joins TRBV7-2 to TRBJ2-5; D call uncertain. Germline V gene data show CDR1 as SGHTA and CDR2 as FQGNSA. CDR3 length: 13 amino acids. With 5 bases removed from V and 5 bases from J, the gap between germline ends came to 12 bases. CDR3 sequence: CASSRTVTETQYF. CDR3 coding DNA: TGTGCCAGCAGCCGAACAGTGACGGAGACCCAGTACTTC. The entire variable domain, with the rest obtained from reference TRBV7-2 and TRBJ2-5, is as follows: GAGVSQSPSNKVTEKGKDVELRCDPISGHTALYWYRQSLGQGLEFLIYFQGNSAPDKSGLPSDRFSAERTGGSVSTLTIQRTQQEDSAVYLCASSRTVTETQYFGPGTRLLVL.

V gene TRBV5-6 combines with J gene TRBJ2-7; no definite D call. The length of the CDR3 is 13 residues. In germline, CDR1 is SGHDT, CDR2 YYEEEE. The ends were cut back, 2 bases at V and 2 bases at J, with 8 bases in the middle. CDR3 DNA sequence: TGTGCCAGCAGCTTCTTACAGACCTACGAGCAGTACTTC. This translates into CASSFLQTYEQYF.

This clonotype was seen at least ten times. The CDR3 coding sequence is TGTGCCAGCAGTGAGACAGGGATTGGGGAGACCCAGTACTTC. Translating gives CASSETGIGETQYF. This chain uses TRBV6-1 with TRBJ2-5; 7 bases line up with TRBD1. Trimming at V came to 3 bases and at J to 5 bases, leaving 6 bases not matched to a gene. The CDR3 is 14 residues long. The germline V gene encodes CDR1 MNHNS and CDR2 SASEGT.

This clonotype came up a few times. This chain connects TRBV14 to TRBJ2-4; the D is unclear. Trimming cost V 2 bases and J 0 bases, with 8 bases left between them. Germline-derived CDR1 and CDR2 are SGHDN and FVKESK. This CDR3 contains 15 residues. The CDR3 DNA reads as TGTGCCAGCAGCCAAAGTCGCCTAGCCAAAAACATTCAGTACTTC. This codes for CASSQSRLAKNIQYF. The variable domain in full, completed from reference TRBV14 and TRBJ2-4, reads EAGVTQFPSHSVIEKGQTVTLRCDPISGHDNLYWYRRVMGKEIKFLLHFVKESKQDESGMPNNRFLAERTGGTYSTLKVQPAELEDSGVYFCASSQSRLAKNIQYFGAGTRLSVL.

This clonotype was seen at least ten times. V usage is TRBV29-1 and J usage is TRBJ2-5, with TRBD2 matching 14 bases. Germline lookup yields CDR1 SQVTM and CDR2 ANQGSEA. The CDR3 sequence is 15 residues long. The trim removed 6 bases at V and 4 bases at J, leaving 7 bases unmatched. The CDR3 DNA reads TGCAGCGTGGAAAAGGGACTAGCGGGAGCAGAGACCCAGTACTTC. This encodes CSVEKGLAGAETQYF.

Here the CDR3 reads CASSKVTTGVFQEQYF. CDR3 nucleotides: TGTGCCAGCAGCAAAGTGACGACAGGGGTTTTTCAAGAGCAGTACTTC. The rearrangement uses TRBV21-1 and TRBJ2-7; the D call of TRBD1 is as the table states it, not checked on the DNA. TRBV21-1 has pseudogene status. This CDR3 has 16 amino acids.